Below, 28 T cell receptor beta chains from the same sample are listed, as sequenced in a study of T cells after yellow fever vaccination. Each CDR3 protein is one row after TCRdb ran MiXCR on the 5' RACE reads. Of around 88,000 distinct CDR3 sequences in the sample, roughly 15% were seen once. This sample comprised CD8+ T cells not binding an NS4B(214-222) dextramer, sorted from PBMCs, obtained roughly 20 days after the first yellow fever vaccination. These receptors all stem from a young man who received the YFV17D yellow fever vaccine.

The chain is built from TRBV4-1 and TRBJ1-5; 8 positions agree with TRBD1. The CDR3 runs to 17 residues. V shed 7 bases and J 0 bases; nucleotides not matched to a gene: 11. CDR1 and CDR2 (germline): MGHRA, YSYEKL. CDR3 nucleotide sequence: TGCGCCAGCACCCCTCGCCCGGGACAGGTTAGCAATCAGCCCCAGCATTTT. Translating gives CASTPRPGQVSNQPQHF.

This sequence joins TRBV20-1 and TRBJ2-5, with D unresolved. The CDR3 is 17 residues long. The V gene lost 1 base and the J gene lost 1 base, with 19 bases spanning the gap. Germline-derived CDR1 and CDR2 are DFQATT and SNEGSKA (reference sequence). In DNA, the CDR3 is TGCAGTGCTAGAGGTCTTGTGGCCCCGAAGGTCCAAGAGACCCAGTACTTC. It is translated as CSARGLVAPKVQETQYF.

This clonotype came up a few times. The chain joins TRBV6-1 to TRBJ2-3; perhaps TRBD2 as D (5 bases). CDR1 MNHNS and CDR2 SASEGT come from the germline V gene. This CDR3 comprises 16 residues. V was cut by 8 bases and J by 0 bases, with 18 bases left in between. The CDR3 coding sequence is TGTGCCAGCCACGCGTGGGTAGCGCCTAGCACAGATACGCAGTATTTT. Its protein product is CASHAWVAPSTDTQYF.

A few counts support this clonotype. The chain combines TRBV6-2 or TRBV6-3 with TRBJ2-1; 8 nucleotides align to TRBD2. CDR1 is MNHEY, CDR2 SVGEGT, per germline. With V trimmed by 5 bases and J by 0 bases, 6 bases remained unmatched. There are 16 residues in the CDR3. The CDR3: CASSGSGGRSYNEQFF. As DNA, the CDR3 is TGTGCCAGCAGTGGGAGCGGGGGCCGCTCCTACAATGAGCAGTTCTTC.

This clonotype was observed a few times. The V gene is TRBV4-3, the J gene TRBJ2-3; 7 bases are a match to TRBD2. CDR3 length: 16 amino acids. CDR1 is LGHNA and CDR2 is YSLEER in the germline V gene. The J segment lost 0 bases and the V segment lost 4 bases, leaving 7 bases of the junction unmatched. CDR3 amino acids: CASSRGGGTSTDTQYF. In DNA form, the CDR3 reads TGCGCCAGCAGCCGCGGGGGAGGTACTAGCACAGATACGCAGTATTTT.

The chain carries TRBV11-2 and TRBJ2-7; D perhaps matches TRBD2 (5 bases). The germline V gene encodes CDR1 SGHAT and CDR2 FQNNGV. This CDR3 contains 13 residues. Between the trimmed V and J ends, which lost 5 bases and 1 base, there was a span of 9 bases. The CDR3 loop is CASSLRVSYEQYF. CDR3 nucleotides: TGTGCCAGCAGCCTGAGGGTTTCCTACGAGCAGTACTTC.

This clonotype has ten or more counts. This chain joins TRBV3-1 and TRBJ1-5, with D uncertain. This CDR3 is 12 amino acids long. Trimming left V 0 bases short and J 3 bases short, with 0 bases between. The germline CDR1 and CDR2 sequences are LGHDT and YNNKEL (reference sequence). CDR3 coding DNA: TGTGCCAGCAGCCAAGACAATCAGCCCCAGCATTTT. Its protein product is CASSQDNQPQHF.

The chain is built from TRBV20-1 and TRBJ1-2; 8 positions match TRBD1. CDR1 and CDR2 (germline): DFQATT, SNEGSKA (reference sequence). This CDR3 spans 16 amino acids. With V trimmed by 3 bases and J by 4 bases, 13 bases remained unmatched. CDR3: CSASRQGAVRGYGYTF. CDR3 in DNA: TGCAGTGCTAGTCGGCAGGGGGCTGTTCGGGGCTATGGCTACACCTTC.

V gene TRBV29-1 combines with J gene TRBJ2-1; 9 bases align to TRBD2. CDR1 SQVTM and CDR2 ANQGSEA come from the germline V gene. V trimming: 7 bases; J trimming: 2 bases; junction bases outside the gene matches: 6. CDR3 length equals 14 residues. The CDR3 DNA reads as TGCAGCGGAAAACTAGCGGGTCCCTACAATGAGCAGTTCTTC. This translates into CSGKLAGPYNEQFF.

V and J are TRBV6-2 or TRBV6-3 and TRBJ2-5; the match to TRBD2 covers 13 bases. CDR3 size: 17 residues. The germline V gene has CDR1 MNHEY and CDR2 SVGEGT. Trimming removed 3 bases from V and 6 bases from J; junction bases left unmatched: 10. The CDR3 reads CASSYFGTSGAQQTQYF. In DNA, the CDR3 is TGTGCCAGCAGTTATTTCGGGACTAGCGGGGCTCAACAGACCCAGTACTTC.

This chain connects TRBV15 to TRBJ2-3; D possibly corresponds to TRBD2 (6 bases). The CDR3 consists of 13 residues. CDR1 and CDR2 from the germline V gene are LNHNV and YYDKDF (reference sequence). V was clipped by 5 bases and J by 4 bases, with 10 bases between them. The CDR3 bases are TGTGCCACCAGCGGGCGACTAGCAGATACGCAGTATTTT. Amino acids: CATSGRLADTQYF.

The chain couples TRBV6-5 to TRBJ2-1, with 15 bases fitting TRBD2. This CDR3 comprises 18 residues. Germline V CDR1 and CDR2: MNHEY, SVGAGI. V lost 4 bases and J lost 9; bases outside the gene matches: 13. The CDR3 here is CASSSYHSGLAGGGEQFF. In DNA form, the CDR3 reads TGTGCCAGCAGTTCCTACCATTCGGGACTAGCGGGGGGCGGTGAGCAGTTCTTC.

The J gene is TRBJ2-6, the V gene TRBV5-6, with 10 bases that match TRBD1. This CDR3 is built from 19 residues. The germline CDR1 and CDR2 sequences are SGHDT and YYEEEE. Trimming took 1 base from V and 0 from J; bases not matched to a gene: 7. The CDR3, as DNA: TGTGCCAGCAGCTTGATCCGACAGGGGGCGTTCTCTGGGGCCAACGTCCTGACTTTC. The encoded protein is CASSLIRQGAFSGANVLTF. Full variable domain (remainder filled in from reference TRBV5-6 and TRBJ2-6): DAGVTQSPTHLIKTRGQQVTLRCSPKSGHDTVSWYQQALGQGPQFIFQYYEEEERQRGNFPDRFSGHQFPNYSSELNVNALLLGDSALYLCASSLIRQGAFSGANVLTFGAGSRLTVL.

J is TRBJ2-5 and V is TRBV7-9; D unresolved. Trimming cost V 4 bases and J 5 bases, with 8 bases left between them. The CDR3 totals 12 residues. Germline values: CDR1 SEHNR, CDR2 FQNEAQ (reference sequence). This CDR3 reads CASSSFGETQYF. CDR3 coding DNA: TGTGCCAGCAGCTCCTTCGGGGAGACCCAGTACTTC. Full variable domain (rest looked up from reference TRBV7-9 and TRBJ2-5): DTGVSQNPRHKITKRGQNVTFRCDPISEHNRLYWYRQTLGQGPEFLTYFQNEAQLEKSRLLSDRFSAERPKGSFSTLEIQRTEQGDSAMYLCASSSFGETQYFGPGTRLLVL.

V usage is TRBV11-2 and J usage is TRBJ2-3; 13 bases are shared with TRBD2. The CDR3 runs to 17 residues. The V gene end was trimmed by 4 bases and the J gene end by 4 bases; junction bases not matched to a gene: 8. Germline V lookup: CDR1 SGHAT, CDR2 FQNNGV. CDR3 bases: TGTGCCAGCAGCTCCGGGACTAGCGGGGTCAACGCAGATACGCAGTATTTT. It codes for CASSSGTSGVNADTQYF.

The sample holds a few counts of this clonotype. The chain combines TRBV10-1 with TRBJ2-7, with a tentative D call TRBD2 (7 bases). This CDR3 has 14 residues. CDR1 and CDR2 from the germline V gene are WNHNN and SYGVQD (reference sequence). V was cut by 3 bases and J by 5 bases, with 14 bases left in between. CDR3 protein: CASSDGGPGDEQYF. The CDR3, as DNA: TGCGCCAGCAGTGACGGGGGGCCCGGGGACGAGCAGTACTTC.

This clonotype was seen only a few times. The rearrangement joins TRBV12-3 or TRBV12-4 to TRBJ2-7; the D gene is possibly TRBD1 (5 bases). The CDR3 is 14 amino acids. Trimming cost V 8 bases and J 2 bases, with 16 bases left between them. In DNA, the CDR3 is TGTGCCAGCGCCCCGAACCCAGGGACCTACGAGCAGTACTTC. Translated, it gives CASAPNPGTYEQYF.

The chain is built from TRBV29-1 and TRBJ2-2; D may be TRBD2 (5 bases). Germline CDR1 and CDR2: SQVTM and ANQGSEA. This CDR3 comprises 13 residues. The V and J ends lost 7 bases and 2 bases respectively, with 11 bases between them. This chain's CDR3 is CSAYSGNTGELFF. CDR3 DNA: TGCAGCGCCTACTCGGGAAACACCGGGGAGCTGTTTTTT.

The table lists this clonotype with a few counts. This chain joins TRBV27 and TRBJ2-3; maybe TRBD2 (6 bases). V dropped 3 bases and J dropped 2 bases, with 15 bases sitting between them. The CDR3 is 16 residues long. Germline assignment: CDR1 MNHEY and CDR2 SMNVEV (reference sequence). The CDR3 nucleotides read TGTGCCAGCAGTTTCCTAGGGACTTCTCCCACAGATACGCAGTATTTT. Encoded protein: CASSFLGTSPTDTQYF.

V and J are TRBV4-2 and TRBJ1-1, with D unclear. This CDR3 contains 14 residues. Germline values: CDR1 LGHNA, CDR2 YNFKEQ. Deletions cut 4 bases from V and 0 bases from J, with 9 bases between. Here the CDR3 reads CASSPEIVNTEAFF. The CDR3 DNA reads as TGTGCCAGCAGCCCAGAGATCGTGAACACTGAAGCTTTCTTT.

In this sample, this clonotype turned up a few times. The rearrangement uses TRBV7-9 and TRBJ1-5, with TRBD1 identical over 9 bases. This CDR3 is 14 amino acids long. The V segment lost 5 bases and the J segment 8 bases; nucleotides outside the gene matches: 7. Germline-derived CDR1 and CDR2 are SEHNR and FQNEAQ (reference sequence). CDR3 in amino acids: CASSLDRGVEPQHF. The CDR3 nucleotides are TGTGCCAGCAGCCTCGACAGGGGGGTCGAGCCCCAGCATTTT.

This clonotype was observed a handful of times. The chain links TRBV20-1 to TRBJ1-5, with a possible D match to TRBD1 (5 bases). This CDR3 has 15 amino acids. The germline V gene has CDR1 DFQATT and CDR2 SNEGSKA (reference sequence). CDR3 region: CRDVTAPPGNQPQHF. CDR3 in DNA: TGCAGGGACGTGACAGCCCCTCCAGGCAATCAGCCCCAGCATTTT.

The chain uses TRBV4-1 and TRBJ2-2; the D is unclear. CDR3 size: 15 residues. Trimming left V 2 bases short and J 2 bases short, with 9 bases between. Per the germline V gene, CDR1 is MGHRA and CDR2 is YSYEKL. The CDR3 DNA follows: TGCGCCAGCAGCCAACGCCCGCTTAACACCGGGGAGCTGTTTTTT. Protein product: CASSQRPLNTGELFF.

This clonotype was detected a few times. This chain links TRBV6-2 or TRBV6-3 with TRBJ2-3; D tentatively reads TRBD1 or TRBD2 (5 bases each). The CDR3 totals 12 residues. In germline, CDR1 is MNHEY, CDR2 SVGEGT. Trimming took off 5 bases at V and 15 bases at J, with 18 bases between the two ends. The DNA for the CDR3 is TGTGCCAGCAGTCACCTGGGGGTCCCGGATTATTTT. It specifies CASSHLGVPDYF.

This sequence joins TRBV7-6 and TRBJ2-1; a weak D match, TRBD2 (6 bases). This CDR3 has 16 residues. Looked up from germline, CDR1 is SGHVS and CDR2 is FNYEAQ. V was pared by 5 bases and J by 8 bases, with 22 bases between. The CDR3 nucleotides are TGTGCCAGCAGCCAGAATTGGGCGGGGCTAGCCGATGAGCAGTTCTTC. It specifies CASSQNWAGLADEQFF.

The chain joins TRBV4-3 to TRBJ2-1, with D possibly TRBD1 on 6 matching bases. Germline-derived CDR1 and CDR2 are LGHNA and YSLEER. V gave up 3 bases and J gave up 10 bases, with 10 bases separating them. This CDR3 has 12 amino acids. DNA for the CDR3: TGCGCCAGCAGCCACACCGGGACAGAGCAGTTCTTC. Translation gives CASSHTGTEQFF.

The CDR3: CASSNPTGGAGGAKNIQYF. DNA of the CDR3: TGTGCCAGCAGCAACCCGACAGGGGGCGCGGGGGGGGCCAAAAACATTCAGTACTTC. V and J are TRBV4-2 and TRBJ2-4; tentative D call: TRBD1 (10 bases). Per germline, CDR1 LGHNA and CDR2 YNFKEQ. V dropped 5 bases and J dropped 1 base, with 24 bases sitting between them. The length of the CDR3 is 19 residues.

This clonotype has more than one count but fewer than ten. The chain has TRBV6-6 and TRBJ2-5, with D tentatively TRBD1 (5 bases). Per germline, CDR1 MNHNY and CDR2 SVGAGI (reference sequence). CDR3 length: 13 amino acids. V was clipped by 0 bases and J by 13 bases, with 15 bases between them. The CDR3 loop reads CASSYSSGPYGYF. CDR3 nucleotides: TGTGCCAGCAGTTACTCGTCAGGGCCCTATGGGTACTTC.